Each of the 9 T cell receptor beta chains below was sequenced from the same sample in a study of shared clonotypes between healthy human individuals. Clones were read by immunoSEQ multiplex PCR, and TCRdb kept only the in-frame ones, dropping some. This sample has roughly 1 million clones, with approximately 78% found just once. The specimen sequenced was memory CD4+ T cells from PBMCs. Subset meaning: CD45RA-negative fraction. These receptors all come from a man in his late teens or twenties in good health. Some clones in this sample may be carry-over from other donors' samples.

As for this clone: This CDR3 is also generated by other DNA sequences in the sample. The CDR3 coding sequence is TGTGCCAGCAGTTCTCCAGCGGCCGGAACCTACGAGCAGTACTTC. Amino acids: CASSSPAAGTYEQYF. The rearrangement uses TRBV28 and TRBJ2-7; D is possibly TRBD2 (5 bases). The CDR3 covers 15 residues. Deletions cut 4 bases from V and 2 bases from J, with 15 bases between. Germline-derived CDR1 and CDR2 are MDHEN and SYDVKM.

Here the CDR3 reads CASSTDASGEYYGYTF. CDR3 sequence (DNA): TGTGCCAGCAGCACGGACGCCTCAGGGGAGTACTATGGCTACACCTTC. This chain connects TRBV5-4 to TRBJ1-2; weak D call: TRBD1 (6 bases). Between the trimmed V and J ends, which lost 4 bases and 3 bases, there was a span of 19 bases. Per the germline V gene, CDR1 is SGHNT and CDR2 is YYREEE (reference sequence). The CDR3 is made up of 16 amino acids.

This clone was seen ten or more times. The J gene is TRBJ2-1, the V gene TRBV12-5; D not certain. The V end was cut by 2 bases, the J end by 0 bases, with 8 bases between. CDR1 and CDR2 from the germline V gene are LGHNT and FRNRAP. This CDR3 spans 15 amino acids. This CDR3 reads CASGLRVGSYNEQFF. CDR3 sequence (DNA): TGTGCTAGTGGTTTGAGGGTGGGCTCCTACAATGAGCAGTTCTTC.

CDR3 nucleotides: TGTGCCAGTAGTAGTTGGGGGACAGGTAACACCGGGGAGCTGTTTTTT. Its translation is CASSSWGTGNTGELFF. The chain uses TRBV19 and TRBJ2-2; 8 bases line up with TRBD1. Germline V CDR1 and CDR2: LNHDA, SQIVND (reference sequence). The junction had 6 bases not matched to a gene; V was cut back by 4 bases and J by 2 bases. The CDR3 runs to 16 residues. The variable domain in full, with the rest retrieved from reference TRBV19 and TRBJ2-2, is DGGITQSPKYLFRKEGQNVTLSCEQNLNHDAMYWYRQDPGQGLRLIYYSQIVNDFQKGDIAEGYSVSREKKESFPLTVTSAQKNPTAFYLCASSSWGTGNTGELFFGEGSRLTVL.

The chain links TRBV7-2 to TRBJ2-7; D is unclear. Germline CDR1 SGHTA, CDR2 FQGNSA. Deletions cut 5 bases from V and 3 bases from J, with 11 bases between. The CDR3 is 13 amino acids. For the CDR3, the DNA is TGTGCCAGCAGCCGAGACGGAAACTACGAGCAGTACTTC. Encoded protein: CASSRDGNYEQYF.

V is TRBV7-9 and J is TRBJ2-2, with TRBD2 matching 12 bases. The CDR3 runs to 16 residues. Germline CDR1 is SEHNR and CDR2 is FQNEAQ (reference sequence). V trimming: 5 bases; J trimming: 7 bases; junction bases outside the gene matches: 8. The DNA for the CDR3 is TGTGCCAGCAGCGCTAGCGGGAGGGCCCCTCTCGGGGAGCTGTTTTTT. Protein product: CASSASGRAPLGELFF. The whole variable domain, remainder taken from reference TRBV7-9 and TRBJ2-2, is DTGVSQNPRHKITKRGQNVTFRCDPISEHNRLYWYRQTLGQGPEFLTYFQNEAQLEKSRLLSDRFSAERPKGSFSTLEIQRTEQGDSAMYLCASSASGRAPLGELFFGEGSRLTVL.

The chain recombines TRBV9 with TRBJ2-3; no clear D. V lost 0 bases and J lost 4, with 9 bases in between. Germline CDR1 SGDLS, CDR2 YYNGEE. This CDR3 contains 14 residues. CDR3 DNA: TGTGCCAGCAGCGTAGACACGATTGCAGATACGCAGTATTTT. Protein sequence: CASSVDTIADTQYF.

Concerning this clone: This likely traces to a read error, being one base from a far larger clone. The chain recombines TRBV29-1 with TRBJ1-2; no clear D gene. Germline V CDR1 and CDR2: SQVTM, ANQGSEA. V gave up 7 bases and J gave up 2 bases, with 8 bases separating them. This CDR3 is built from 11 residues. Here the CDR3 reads CSEPSNYGYTF. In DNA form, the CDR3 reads TGCAGCGAGCCCTCAAACTATGGCTACACCTTC.

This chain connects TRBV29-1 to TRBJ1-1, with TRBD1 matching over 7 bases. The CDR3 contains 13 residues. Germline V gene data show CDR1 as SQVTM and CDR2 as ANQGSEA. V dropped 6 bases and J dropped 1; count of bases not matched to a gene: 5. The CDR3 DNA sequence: TGCAGCGTAAAAGCAGGGGGGAACACTGAAGCTTTCTTT. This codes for CSVKAGGNTEAFF.